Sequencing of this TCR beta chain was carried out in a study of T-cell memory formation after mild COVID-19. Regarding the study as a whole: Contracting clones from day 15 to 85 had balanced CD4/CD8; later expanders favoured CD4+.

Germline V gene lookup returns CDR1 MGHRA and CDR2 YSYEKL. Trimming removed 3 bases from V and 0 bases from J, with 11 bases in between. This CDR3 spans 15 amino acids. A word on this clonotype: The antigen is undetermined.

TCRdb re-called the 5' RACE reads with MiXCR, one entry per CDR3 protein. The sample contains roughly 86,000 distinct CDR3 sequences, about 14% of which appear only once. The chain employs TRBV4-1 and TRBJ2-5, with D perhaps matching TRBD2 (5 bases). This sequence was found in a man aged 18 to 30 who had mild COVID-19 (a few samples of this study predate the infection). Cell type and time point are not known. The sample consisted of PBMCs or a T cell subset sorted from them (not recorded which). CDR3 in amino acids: CASSHREDYQETQYF. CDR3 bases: TGCGCCAGCAGCCATCGCGAGGACTACCAAGAGACCCAGTACTTC.